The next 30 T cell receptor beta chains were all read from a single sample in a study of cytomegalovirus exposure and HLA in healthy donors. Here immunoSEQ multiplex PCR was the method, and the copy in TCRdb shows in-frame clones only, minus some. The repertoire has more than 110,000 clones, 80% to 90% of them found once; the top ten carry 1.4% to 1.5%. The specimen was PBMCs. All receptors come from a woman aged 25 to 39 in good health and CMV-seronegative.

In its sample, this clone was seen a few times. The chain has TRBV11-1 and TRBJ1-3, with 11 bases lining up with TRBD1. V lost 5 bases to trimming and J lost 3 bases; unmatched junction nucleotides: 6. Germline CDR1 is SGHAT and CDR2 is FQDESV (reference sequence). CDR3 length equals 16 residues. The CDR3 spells CASSHGQGALGNTIYF. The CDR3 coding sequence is TGTGCCAGCAGCCACGGACAGGGGGCACTTGGAAACACCATATATTTT. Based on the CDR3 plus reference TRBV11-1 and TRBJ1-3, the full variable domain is EAEVAQSPRYKITEKSQAVAFWCDPISGHATLYWYRQILGQGPELLVQFQDESVVDDSQLPKDRFSAERLKGVDSTLKIQPAELGDSAMYLCASSHGQGALGNTIYFGEGSWLTVV.

CDR3 nucleotide sequence: TGTGCCAGCAGTTCCCTTACAGGGGAATGGGGTCAGCCCCAGCATTTT. Translation: CASSSLTGEWGQPQHF. This chain connects TRBV28 to TRBJ1-5; 7 bases line up with TRBD1. Trimming at V came to 4 bases and at J to 6 bases, leaving 12 bases not matched to a gene. This CDR3 is built from 16 residues. Germline assignment: CDR1 MDHEN and CDR2 SYDVKM.

The CDR3: CASSSGQGTYGYTF. The CDR3 coding sequence is TGTGCCAGCAGCTCGGGACAGGGGACCTATGGCTACACCTTC. The J gene is TRBJ1-2, the V gene TRBV5-4, with 10 positions matching TRBD1. This CDR3 region has 14 residues. Germline V CDR1 and CDR2: SGHNT, YYREEE (reference sequence). Trimming at V came to 3 bases and at J to 4 bases, leaving 3 bases not matched to a gene.

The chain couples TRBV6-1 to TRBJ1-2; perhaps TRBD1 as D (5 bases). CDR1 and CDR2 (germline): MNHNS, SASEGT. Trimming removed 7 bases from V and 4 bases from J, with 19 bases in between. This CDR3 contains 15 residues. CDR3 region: CASNTGRGFGYGYTF. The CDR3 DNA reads TGTGCCAGCAACACCGGTAGGGGATTTGGCTATGGCTACACCTTC.

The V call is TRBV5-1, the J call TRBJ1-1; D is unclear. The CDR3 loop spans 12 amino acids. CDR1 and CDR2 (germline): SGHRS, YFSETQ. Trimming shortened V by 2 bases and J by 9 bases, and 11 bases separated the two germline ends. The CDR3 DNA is TGCGCCAGCAGCTTACCGGGAGAAAAAGCTTTCTTT. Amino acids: CASSLPGEKAFF.

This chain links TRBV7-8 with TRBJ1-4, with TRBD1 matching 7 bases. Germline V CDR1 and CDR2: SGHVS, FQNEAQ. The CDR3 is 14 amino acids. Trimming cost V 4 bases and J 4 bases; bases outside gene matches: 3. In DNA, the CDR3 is TGTGCCAGCAGCTCGACAGGGATTAATGAAAAACTGTTTTTT. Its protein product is CASSSTGINEKLFF.

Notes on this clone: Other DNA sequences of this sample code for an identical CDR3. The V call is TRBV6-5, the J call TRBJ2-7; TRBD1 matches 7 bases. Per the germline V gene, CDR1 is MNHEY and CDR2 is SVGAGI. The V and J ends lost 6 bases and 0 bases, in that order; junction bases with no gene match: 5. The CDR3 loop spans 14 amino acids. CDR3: CASSPGTASYEQYF. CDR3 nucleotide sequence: TGTGCCAGCAGCCCCGGGACAGCCTCCTACGAGCAGTACTTC.

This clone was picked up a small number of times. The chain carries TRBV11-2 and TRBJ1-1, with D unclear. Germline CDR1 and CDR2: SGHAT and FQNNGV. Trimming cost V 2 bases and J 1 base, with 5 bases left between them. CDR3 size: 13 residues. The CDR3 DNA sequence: TGTGCCAGCAGCTTAACACAGAACACTGAAGCTTTCTTT. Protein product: CASSLTQNTEAFF. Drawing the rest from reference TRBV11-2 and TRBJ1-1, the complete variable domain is EAGVAQSPRYKIIEKRQSVAFWCNPISGHATLYWYQQILGQGPKLLIQFQNNGVVDDSQLPKDRFSAERLKGVDSTLKIQPAKLEDSAVYLCASSLTQNTEAFFGQGTRLTVV.

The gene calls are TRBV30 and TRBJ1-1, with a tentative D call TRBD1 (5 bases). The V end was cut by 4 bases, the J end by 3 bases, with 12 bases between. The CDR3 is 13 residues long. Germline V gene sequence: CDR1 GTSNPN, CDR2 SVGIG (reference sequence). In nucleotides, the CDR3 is TGTGCCTGGAATACTATAGGGGACACTGAAGCTTTCTTT. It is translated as CAWNTIGDTEAFF.

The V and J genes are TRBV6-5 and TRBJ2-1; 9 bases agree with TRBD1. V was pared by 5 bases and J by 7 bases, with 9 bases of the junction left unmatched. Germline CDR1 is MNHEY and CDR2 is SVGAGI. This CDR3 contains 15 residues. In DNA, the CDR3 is TGTGCCAGCAGTCCCGGGGACAGGGATTCGAATGAGCAGTTCTTC. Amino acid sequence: CASSPGDRDSNEQFF.

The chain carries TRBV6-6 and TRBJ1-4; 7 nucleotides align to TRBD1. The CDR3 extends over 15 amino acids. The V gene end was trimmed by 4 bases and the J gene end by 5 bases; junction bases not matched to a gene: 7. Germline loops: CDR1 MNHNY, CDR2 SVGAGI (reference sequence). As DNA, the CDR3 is TGTGCCAGCAGTTCCGCTGAGACAGGGAATGAAAAACTGTTTTTT. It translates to CASSSAETGNEKLFF.

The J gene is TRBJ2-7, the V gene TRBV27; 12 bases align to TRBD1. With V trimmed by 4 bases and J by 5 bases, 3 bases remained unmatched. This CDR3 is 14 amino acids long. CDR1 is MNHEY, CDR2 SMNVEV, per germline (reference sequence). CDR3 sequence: CASSSGTGGNEQYF. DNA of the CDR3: TGTGCCAGCAGTTCCGGGACAGGGGGCAACGAGCAGTACTTC.

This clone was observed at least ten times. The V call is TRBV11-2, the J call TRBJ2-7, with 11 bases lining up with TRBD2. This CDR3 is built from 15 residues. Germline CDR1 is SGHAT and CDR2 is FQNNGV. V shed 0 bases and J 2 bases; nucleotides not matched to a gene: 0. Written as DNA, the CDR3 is TGTGCCAGCAGCTTAGATAGCGGGGGGGCCTACGAGCAGTACTTC. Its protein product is CASSLDSGGAYEQYF.

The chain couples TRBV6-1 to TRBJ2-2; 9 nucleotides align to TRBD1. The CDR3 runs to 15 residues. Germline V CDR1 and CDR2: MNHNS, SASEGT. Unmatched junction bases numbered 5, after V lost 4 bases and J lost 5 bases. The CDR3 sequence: CASSVQGAGTGELFF. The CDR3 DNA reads TGTGCCAGCAGTGTACAGGGGGCAGGGACCGGGGAGCTGTTTTTT.

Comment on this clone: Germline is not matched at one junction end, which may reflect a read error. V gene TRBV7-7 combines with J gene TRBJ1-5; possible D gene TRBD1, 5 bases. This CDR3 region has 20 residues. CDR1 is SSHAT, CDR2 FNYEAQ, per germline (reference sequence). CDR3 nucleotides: TGTGCTAGCAGCTTAGCGCGGTCCACGCACAGGAAATATAGCAATCAGCCCCAGCATTTT. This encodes CASSLARSTHRKYSNQPQHF.

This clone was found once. The CDR3 region is CASSITSSTDTQYF. The CDR3, as DNA: TGTGCCAGCAGTATCACTTCTAGCACAGATACGCAGTATTTT. This sequence joins TRBV11-3 and TRBJ2-3; D remains ambiguous. The V end lost 6 bases, the J end lost 0 bases, and 10 bases lay between the germline ends. CDR3 length equals 14 residues. CDR1 is SGHNT and CDR2 is YENEEA in the germline V gene.

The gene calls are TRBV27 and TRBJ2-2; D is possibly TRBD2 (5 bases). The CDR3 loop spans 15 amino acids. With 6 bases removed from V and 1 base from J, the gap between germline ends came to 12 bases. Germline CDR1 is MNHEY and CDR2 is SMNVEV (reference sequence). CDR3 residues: CASRPGLLNTGELFF. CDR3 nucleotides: TGTGCCAGCAGACCCGGACTCCTGAACACCGGGGAGCTGTTTTTT.

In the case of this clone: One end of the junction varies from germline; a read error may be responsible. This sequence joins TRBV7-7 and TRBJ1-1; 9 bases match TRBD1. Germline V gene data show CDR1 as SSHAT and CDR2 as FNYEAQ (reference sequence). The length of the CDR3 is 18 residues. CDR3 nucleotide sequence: TGTGCTAGCAGTCCCCTGGACAGGGGTTATCTTCCGTACACTGAAGCTTTCTTT. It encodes CASSPLDRGYLPYTEAFF.

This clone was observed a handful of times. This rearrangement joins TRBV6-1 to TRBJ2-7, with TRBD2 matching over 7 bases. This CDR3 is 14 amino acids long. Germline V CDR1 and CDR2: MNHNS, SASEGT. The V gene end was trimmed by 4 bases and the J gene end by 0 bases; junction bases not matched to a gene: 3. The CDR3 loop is CASSGEGSSYEQYF. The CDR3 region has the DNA TGTGCCAGCAGTGGGGAGGGTAGCTCCTACGAGCAGTACTTC.

CDR3 residues: CASSYSGTAYEQYF. Written as DNA, the CDR3 is TGTGCCAGCAGTTACTCCGGGACAGCCTACGAGCAGTACTTC. This chain uses TRBV6-5 with TRBJ2-7, with 7 bases fitting TRBD1. V gave up 0 bases and J gave up 2 bases; unmatched junction bases: 1. This CDR3 has 14 amino acids. Germline V gene lookup returns CDR1 MNHEY and CDR2 SVGAGI.

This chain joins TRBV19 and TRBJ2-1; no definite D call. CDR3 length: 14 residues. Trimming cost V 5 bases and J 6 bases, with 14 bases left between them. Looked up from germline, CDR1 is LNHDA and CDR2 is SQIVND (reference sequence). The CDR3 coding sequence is TGTGCCAGTAGTTATGACGGAGAAGCCAATGAGCAGTTCTTC. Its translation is CASSYDGEANEQFF.

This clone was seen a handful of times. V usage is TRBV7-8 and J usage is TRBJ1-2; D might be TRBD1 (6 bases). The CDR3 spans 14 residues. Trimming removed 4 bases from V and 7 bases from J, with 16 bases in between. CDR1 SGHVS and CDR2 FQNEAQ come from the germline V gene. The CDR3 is CASSSGHLEGGYTF. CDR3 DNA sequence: TGTGCCAGCAGCTCGGGACACCTCGAGGGTGGCTACACCTTC.

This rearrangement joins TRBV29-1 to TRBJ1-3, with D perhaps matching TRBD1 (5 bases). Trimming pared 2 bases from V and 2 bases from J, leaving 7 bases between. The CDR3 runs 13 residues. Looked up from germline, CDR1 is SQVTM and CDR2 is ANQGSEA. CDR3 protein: CSVEQGAGNTIYF. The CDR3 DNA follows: TGCAGCGTTGAACAGGGTGCTGGAAACACCATATATTTT.

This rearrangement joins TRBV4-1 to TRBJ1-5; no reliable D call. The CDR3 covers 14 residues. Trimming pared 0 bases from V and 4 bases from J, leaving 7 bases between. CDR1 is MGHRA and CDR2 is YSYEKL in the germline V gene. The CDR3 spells CASSQEARNQPQHF. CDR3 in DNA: TGCGCCAGCAGCCAAGAAGCACGAAATCAGCCCCAGCATTTT.

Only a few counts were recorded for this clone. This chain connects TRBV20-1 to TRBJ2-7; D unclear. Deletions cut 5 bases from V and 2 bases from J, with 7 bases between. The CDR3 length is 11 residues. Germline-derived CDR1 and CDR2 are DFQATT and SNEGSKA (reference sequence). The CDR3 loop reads CSAGQTYEQYF. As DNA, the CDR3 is TGCAGTGCTGGCCAGACCTACGAGCAGTACTTC.

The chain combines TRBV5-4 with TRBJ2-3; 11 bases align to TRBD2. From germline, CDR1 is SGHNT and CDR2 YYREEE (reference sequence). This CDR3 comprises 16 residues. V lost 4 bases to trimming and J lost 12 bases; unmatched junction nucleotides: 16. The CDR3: CASSMGLAAASVSQYF. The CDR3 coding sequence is TGTGCCAGCAGCATGGGACTAGCGGCCGCTTCAGTTTCACAGTATTTT.

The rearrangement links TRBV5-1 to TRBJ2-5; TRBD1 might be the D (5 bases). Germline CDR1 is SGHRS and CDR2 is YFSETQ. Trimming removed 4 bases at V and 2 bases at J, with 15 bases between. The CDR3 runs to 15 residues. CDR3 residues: CASSSSLNRQETQYF. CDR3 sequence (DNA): TGCGCCAGCAGCAGCAGTTTGAACAGGCAAGAGACCCAGTACTTC.

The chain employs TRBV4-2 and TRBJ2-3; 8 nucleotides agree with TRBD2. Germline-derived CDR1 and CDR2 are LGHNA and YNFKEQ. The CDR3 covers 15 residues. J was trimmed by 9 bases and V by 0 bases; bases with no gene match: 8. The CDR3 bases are TGTGCCAGCAGCCAAGATATTCGGGGGGGACGAACGCAGTATTTT. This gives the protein CASSQDIRGGRTQYF.

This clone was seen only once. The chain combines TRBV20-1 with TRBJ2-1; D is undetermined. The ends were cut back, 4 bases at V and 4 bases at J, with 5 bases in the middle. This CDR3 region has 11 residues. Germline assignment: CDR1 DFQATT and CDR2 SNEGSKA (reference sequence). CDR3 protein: CSATRYNEQFF. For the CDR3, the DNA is TGCAGTGCTACCAGATACAATGAGCAGTTCTTC.

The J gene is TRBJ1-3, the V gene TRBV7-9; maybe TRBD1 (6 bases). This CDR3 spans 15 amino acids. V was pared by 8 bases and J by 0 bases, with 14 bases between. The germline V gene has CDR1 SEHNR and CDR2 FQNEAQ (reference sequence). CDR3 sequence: CASSRDTSSGNTIYF. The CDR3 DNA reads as TGTGCCAGCTCCCGGGACACGAGCTCTGGAAACACCATATATTTT.